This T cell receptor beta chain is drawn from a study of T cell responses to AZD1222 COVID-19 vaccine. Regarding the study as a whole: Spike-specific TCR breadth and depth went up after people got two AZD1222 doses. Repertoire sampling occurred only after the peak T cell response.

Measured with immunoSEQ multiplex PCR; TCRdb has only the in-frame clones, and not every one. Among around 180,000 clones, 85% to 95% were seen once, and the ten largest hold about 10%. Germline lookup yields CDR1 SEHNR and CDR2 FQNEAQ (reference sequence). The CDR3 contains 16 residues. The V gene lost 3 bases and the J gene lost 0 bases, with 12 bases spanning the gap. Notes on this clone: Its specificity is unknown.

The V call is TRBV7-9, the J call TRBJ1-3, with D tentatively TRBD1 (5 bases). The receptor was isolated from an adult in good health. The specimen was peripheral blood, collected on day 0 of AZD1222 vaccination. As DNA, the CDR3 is TGTGCCAGCAGCTTGGGACGGCAACACTCTGGAAACACCATATATTTT. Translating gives CASSLGRQHSGNTIYF.